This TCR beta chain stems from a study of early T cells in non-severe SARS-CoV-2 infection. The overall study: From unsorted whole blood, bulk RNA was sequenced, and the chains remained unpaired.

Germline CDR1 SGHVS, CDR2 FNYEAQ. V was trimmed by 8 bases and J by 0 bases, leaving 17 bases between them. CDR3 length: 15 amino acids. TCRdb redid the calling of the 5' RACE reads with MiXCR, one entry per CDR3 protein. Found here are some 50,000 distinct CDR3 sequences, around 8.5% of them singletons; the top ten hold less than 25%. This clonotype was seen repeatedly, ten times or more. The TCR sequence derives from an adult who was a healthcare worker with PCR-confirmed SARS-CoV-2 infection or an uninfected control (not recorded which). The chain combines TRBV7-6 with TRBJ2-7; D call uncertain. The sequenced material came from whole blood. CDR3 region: CASSLRAMSSYEQYF. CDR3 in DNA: TGTGCCAGCTCCCTCCGGGCAATGAGCTCCTACGAGCAGTACTTC.